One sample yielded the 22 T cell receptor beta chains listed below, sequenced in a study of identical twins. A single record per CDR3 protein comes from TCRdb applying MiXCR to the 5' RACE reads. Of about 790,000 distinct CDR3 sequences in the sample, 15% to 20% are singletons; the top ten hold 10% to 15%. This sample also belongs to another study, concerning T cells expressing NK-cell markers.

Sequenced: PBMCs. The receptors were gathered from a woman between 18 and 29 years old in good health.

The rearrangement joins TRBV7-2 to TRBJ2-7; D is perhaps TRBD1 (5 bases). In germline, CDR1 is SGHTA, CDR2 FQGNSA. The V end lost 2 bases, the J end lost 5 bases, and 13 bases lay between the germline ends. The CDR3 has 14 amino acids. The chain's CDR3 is CASSLMQGGNEQYF. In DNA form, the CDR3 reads TGTGCCAGCAGCTTAATGCAGGGCGGAAACGAGCAGTACTTC.

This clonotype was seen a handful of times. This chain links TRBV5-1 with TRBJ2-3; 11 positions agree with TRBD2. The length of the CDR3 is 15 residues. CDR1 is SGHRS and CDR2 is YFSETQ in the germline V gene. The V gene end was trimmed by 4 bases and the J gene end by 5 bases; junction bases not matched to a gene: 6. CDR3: CASSLLGLAGDTQYF. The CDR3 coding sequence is TGCGCCAGCAGCCTACTCGGACTAGCGGGAGATACGCAGTATTTT.

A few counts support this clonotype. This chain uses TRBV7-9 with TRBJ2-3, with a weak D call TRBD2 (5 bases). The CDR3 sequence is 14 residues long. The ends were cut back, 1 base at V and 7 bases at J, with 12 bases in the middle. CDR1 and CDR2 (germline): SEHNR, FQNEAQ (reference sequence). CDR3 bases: TGTGCCAGCAGCTTAGTCGGGGTACAGAATACGCAGTATTTT. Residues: CASSLVGVQNTQYF.

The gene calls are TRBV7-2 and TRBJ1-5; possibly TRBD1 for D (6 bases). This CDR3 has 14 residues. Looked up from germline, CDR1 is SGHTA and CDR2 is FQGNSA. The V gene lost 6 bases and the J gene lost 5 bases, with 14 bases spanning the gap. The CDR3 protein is CASRRRGAHQPQHF. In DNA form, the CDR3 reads TGTGCCAGCAGGAGGCGGGGGGCTCATCAGCCCCAGCATTTT.

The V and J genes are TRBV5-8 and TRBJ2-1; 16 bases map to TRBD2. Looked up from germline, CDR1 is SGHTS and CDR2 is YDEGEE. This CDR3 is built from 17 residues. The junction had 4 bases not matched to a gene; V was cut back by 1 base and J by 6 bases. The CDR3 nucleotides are TGTGCCAGCAGCTTGAGGGGACTAGCGGGGGGGGTCAATGAGCAGTTCTTC. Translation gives CASSLRGLAGGVNEQFF.

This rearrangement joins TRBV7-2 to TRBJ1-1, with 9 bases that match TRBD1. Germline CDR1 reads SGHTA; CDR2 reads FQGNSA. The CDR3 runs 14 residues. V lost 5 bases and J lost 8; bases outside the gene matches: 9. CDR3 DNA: TGTGCCAGCAGCCCCGGGACAGGGTTCGCGGAAGCTTTCTTT. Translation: CASSPGTGFAEAFF.

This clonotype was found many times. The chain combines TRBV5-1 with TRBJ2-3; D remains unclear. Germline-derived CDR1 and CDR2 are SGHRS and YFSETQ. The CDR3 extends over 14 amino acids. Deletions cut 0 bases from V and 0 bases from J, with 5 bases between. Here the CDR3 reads CASSLASSTDTQYF. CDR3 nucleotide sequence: TGCGCCAGCAGCTTGGCCTCTAGCACAGATACGCAGTATTTT.

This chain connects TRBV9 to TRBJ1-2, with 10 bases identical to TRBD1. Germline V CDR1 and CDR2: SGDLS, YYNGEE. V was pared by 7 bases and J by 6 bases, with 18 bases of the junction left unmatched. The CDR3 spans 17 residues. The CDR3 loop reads CASGPGGTGAVGHGYTF. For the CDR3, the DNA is TGTGCCAGCGGCCCCGGAGGGACAGGGGCCGTGGGGCATGGCTACACCTTC.

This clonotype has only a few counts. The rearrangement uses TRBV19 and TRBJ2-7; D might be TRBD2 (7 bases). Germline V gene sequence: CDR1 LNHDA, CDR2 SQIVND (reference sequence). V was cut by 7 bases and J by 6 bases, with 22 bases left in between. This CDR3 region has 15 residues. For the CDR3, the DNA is TGTGCCAGTAACTATCGCGGGGGCCCTATCGCCGAGCAGTACTTC. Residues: CASNYRGGPIAEQYF.

CDR3 sequence: CSVATQMVREQFF. As DNA, the CDR3 is TGCAGCGTTGCTACCCAGATGGTCCGTGAGCAGTTCTTC. This sequence joins TRBV29-1 and TRBJ2-1; D not certain. The CDR3 totals 13 residues. Germline V lookup: CDR1 SQVTM, CDR2 ANQGSEA. V dropped 4 bases and J dropped 9 bases, with 16 bases sitting between them.

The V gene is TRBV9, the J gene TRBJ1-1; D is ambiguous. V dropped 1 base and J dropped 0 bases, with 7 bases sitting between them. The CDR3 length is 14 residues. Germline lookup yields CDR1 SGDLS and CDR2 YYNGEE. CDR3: CASSVQAMNTEAFF. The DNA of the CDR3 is TGTGCCAGCAGCGTACAGGCGATGAACACTGAAGCTTTCTTT.

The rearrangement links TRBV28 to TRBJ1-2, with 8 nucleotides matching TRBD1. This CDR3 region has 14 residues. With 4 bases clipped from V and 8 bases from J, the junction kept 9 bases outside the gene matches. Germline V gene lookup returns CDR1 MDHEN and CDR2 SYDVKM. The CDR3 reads CASSSGTGTFGYTF. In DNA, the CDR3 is TGTGCCAGCAGTTCGGGGACAGGAACCTTCGGCTACACCTTC.

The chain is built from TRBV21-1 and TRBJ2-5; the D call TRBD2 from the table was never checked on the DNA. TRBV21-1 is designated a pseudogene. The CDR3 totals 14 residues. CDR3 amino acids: CASSPASGQETQYF. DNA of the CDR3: TGTGCCAGCAGCCCGGCTAGCGGCCAAGAGACCCAGTACTTC.

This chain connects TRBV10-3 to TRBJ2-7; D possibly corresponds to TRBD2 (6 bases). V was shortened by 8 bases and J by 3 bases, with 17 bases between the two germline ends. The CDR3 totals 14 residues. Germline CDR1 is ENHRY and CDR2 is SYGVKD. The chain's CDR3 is CAIGGHGGFYEQYF. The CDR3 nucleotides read TGTGCCATCGGAGGCCACGGAGGGTTCTACGAGCAGTACTTC.

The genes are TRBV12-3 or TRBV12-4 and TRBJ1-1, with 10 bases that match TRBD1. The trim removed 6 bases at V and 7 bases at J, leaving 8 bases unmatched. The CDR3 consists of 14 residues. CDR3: CASRRRTGGYEAFF. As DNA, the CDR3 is TGTGCCAGCAGGAGGAGGACAGGGGGATATGAAGCTTTCTTT.

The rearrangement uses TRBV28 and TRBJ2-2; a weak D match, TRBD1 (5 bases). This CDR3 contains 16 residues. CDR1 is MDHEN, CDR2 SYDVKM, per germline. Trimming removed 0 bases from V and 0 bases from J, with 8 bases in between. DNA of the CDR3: TGTGCCAGCAGTTTATGGACAGCCCCGAACACCGGGGAGCTGTTTTTT. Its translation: CASSLWTAPNTGELFF.

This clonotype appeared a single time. The chain's CDR3 is CSARRTGPPYEQYF. Written as DNA, the CDR3 is TGCAGTGCTCGCCGGACAGGGCCGCCCTACGAGCAGTACTTC. This rearrangement joins TRBV20-1 to TRBJ2-7; TRBD1 aligns across 8 bases. V trimming: 5 bases; J trimming: 2 bases; junction bases outside the gene matches: 8. CDR1 is DFQATT, CDR2 SNEGSKA, per germline (reference sequence). CDR3 length: 14 amino acids.

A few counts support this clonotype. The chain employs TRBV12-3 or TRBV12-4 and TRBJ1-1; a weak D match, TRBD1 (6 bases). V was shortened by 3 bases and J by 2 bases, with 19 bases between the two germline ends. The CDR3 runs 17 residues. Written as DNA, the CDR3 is TGTGCCAGCAGTTTTAGGGGGACTTCGAGGCAAAACACTGAAGCTTTCTTT. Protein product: CASSFRGTSRQNTEAFF.

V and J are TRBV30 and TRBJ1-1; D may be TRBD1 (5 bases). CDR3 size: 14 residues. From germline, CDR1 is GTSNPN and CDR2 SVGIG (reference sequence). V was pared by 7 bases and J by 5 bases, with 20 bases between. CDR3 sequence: CASSLMWGGTEAFF. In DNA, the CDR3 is TGTGCCTCCAGTCTAATGTGGGGCGGGACTGAAGCTTTCTTT.

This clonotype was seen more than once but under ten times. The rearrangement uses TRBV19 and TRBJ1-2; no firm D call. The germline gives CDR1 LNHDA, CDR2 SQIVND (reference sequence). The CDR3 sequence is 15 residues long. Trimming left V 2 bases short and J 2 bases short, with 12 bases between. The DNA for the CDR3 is TGTGCCAGTAGTATATTGGGAGGGCTGAACTATGGCTACACCTTC. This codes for CASSILGGLNYGYTF. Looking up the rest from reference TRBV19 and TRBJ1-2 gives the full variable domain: DGGITQSPKYLFRKEGQNVTLSCEQNLNHDAMYWYRQDPGQGLRLIYYSQIVNDFQKGDIAEGYSVSREKKESFPLTVTSAQKNPTAFYLCASSILGGLNYGYTFGSGTRLTVV.

CDR3 loop: CSAREFGGTVNSPLHF. CDR3 DNA: TGCAGTGCTAGAGAGTTTGGGGGGACAGTTAATTCACCCCTCCACTTT. V and J are TRBV20-1 and TRBJ1-6; 7 positions match TRBD1. Germline V gives CDR1 DFQATT, CDR2 SNEGSKA (reference sequence). Trimming at V came to 0 bases and at J to 6 bases, leaving 8 bases not matched to a gene. The CDR3 contains 16 residues.

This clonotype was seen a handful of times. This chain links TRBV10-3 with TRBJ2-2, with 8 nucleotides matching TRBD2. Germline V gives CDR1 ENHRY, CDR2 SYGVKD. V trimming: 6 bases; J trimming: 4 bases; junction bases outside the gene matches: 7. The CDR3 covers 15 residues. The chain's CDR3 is CAIRGAGDITGELFF. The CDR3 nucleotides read TGTGCCATCAGGGGAGCGGGAGACATCACCGGGGAGCTGTTTTTT.